This T cell receptor beta chain was found in a study of T cells in Graves' hyperthyroidism and ophthalmopathy. Trimming left V 0 bases short and J 4 bases short, with 18 bases between. The length of the CDR3 is 17 residues. CDR1 and CDR2 (germline): MNHNS, SASEGT. Researchers took RNA transcripts and amplified the TCR beta CDR3 regions from them. The HTBI primer set was used in a first-round RT-PCR of the TCR CDR3. A single record per CDR3 protein comes from TCRdb applying MiXCR to the multiplex PCR reads. Of 300,000 or so distinct CDR3 sequences in the sample, over 15% were seen once. Patients showing uncontrolled infection, other autoimmune disease, pregnancy or lactation were ineligible. This clonotype was detected a few times.

The TCR sequence derives from a woman between 50 and 59 years old with Graves' hyperthyroidism. The chain recombines TRBV6-1 with TRBJ2-5; D perhaps matches TRBD1 (6 bases). The sample consisted of blood. CDR3 region: CASSEARSFFRGETQYF. The CDR3 coding sequence is TGTGCCAGCAGTGAAGCCCGTTCATTCTTCAGGGGAGAGACCCAGTACTTC.